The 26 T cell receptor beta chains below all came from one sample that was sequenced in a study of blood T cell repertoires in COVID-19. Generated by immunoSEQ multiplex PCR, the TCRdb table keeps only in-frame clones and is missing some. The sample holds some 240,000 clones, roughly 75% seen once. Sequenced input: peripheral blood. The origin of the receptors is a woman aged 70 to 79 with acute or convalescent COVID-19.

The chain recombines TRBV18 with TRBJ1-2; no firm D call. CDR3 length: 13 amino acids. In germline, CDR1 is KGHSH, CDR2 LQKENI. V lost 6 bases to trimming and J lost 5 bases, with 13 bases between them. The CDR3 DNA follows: TGTGCCAGCTCCCCGGCGGGATCGTATGGCTACACCTTC. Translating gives CASSPAGSYGYTF.

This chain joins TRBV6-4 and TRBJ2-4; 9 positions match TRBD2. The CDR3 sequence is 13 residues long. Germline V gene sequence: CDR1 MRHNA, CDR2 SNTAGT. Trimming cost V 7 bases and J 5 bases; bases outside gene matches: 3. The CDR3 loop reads CASIPSGENIQYF. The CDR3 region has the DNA TGTGCCAGCATCCCTAGCGGGGAAAACATTCAGTACTTC.

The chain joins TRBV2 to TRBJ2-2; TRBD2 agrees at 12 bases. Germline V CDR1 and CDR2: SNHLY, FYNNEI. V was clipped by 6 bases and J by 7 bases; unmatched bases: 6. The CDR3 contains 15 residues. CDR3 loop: CASRETSGGGGELFF. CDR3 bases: TGTGCCAGCAGAGAGACTAGCGGGGGCGGCGGGGAGCTGTTTTTT.

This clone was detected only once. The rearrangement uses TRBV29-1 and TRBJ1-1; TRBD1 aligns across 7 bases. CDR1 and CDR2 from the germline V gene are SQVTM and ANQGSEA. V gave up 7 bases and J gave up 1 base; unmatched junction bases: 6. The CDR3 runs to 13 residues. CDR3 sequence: CSAHRDRNTEAFF. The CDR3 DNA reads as TGCAGCGCCCACAGGGACAGGAACACTGAAGCTTTCTTT.

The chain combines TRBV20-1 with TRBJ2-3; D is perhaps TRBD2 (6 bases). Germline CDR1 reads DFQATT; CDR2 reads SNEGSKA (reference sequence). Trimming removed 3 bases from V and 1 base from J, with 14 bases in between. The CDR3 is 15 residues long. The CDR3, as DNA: TGCAGTGCTAGTGTCGGGGGAGAGGGCACAGATACGCAGTATTTT. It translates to CSASVGGEGTDTQYF.

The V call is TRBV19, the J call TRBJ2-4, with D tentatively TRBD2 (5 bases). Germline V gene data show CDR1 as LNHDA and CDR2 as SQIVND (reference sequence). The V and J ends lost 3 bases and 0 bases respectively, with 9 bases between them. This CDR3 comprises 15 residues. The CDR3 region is CASSIRTVAKNIQYF. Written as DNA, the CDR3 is TGTGCCAGTAGTATCCGGACTGTAGCCAAAAACATTCAGTACTTC.

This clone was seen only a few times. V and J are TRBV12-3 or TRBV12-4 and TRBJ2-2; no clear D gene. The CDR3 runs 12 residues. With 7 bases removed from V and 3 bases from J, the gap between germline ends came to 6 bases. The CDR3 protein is CASNLYTGELFF. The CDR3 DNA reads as TGTGCCAGCAACCTATACACCGGGGAGCTGTTTTTT.

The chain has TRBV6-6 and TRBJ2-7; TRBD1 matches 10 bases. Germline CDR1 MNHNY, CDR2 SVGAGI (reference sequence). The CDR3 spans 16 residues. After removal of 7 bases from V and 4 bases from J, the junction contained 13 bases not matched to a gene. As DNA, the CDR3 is TGTGCCAGCACCCCGTATGGGACAGGGGTTCTATACGAGCAGTACTTC. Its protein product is CASTPYGTGVLYEQYF.

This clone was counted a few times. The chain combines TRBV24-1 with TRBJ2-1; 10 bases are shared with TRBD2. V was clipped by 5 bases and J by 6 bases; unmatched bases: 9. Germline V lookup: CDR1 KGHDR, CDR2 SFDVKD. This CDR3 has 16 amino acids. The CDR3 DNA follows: TGTGCCACCAGTGGCGTCTCAGCGGGGGGGGGCAATGAGCAGTTCTTC. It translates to CATSGVSAGGGNEQFF.

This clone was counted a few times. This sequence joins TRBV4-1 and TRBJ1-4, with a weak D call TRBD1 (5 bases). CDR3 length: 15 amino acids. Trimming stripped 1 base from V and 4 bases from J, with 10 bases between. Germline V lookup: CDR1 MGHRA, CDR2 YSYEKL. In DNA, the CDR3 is TGCGCCAGCAGCCAAGGGGGCCAACTTAATGAAAAACTGTTTTTT. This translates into CASSQGGQLNEKLFF.

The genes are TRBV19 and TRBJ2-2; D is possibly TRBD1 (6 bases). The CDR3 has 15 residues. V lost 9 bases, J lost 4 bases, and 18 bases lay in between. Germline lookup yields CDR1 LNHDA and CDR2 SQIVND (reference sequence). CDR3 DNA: TGTGCCAGCGACCGCAGGGGTCAAGGCACCGGGGAGCTGTTTTTT. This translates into CASDRRGQGTGELFF.

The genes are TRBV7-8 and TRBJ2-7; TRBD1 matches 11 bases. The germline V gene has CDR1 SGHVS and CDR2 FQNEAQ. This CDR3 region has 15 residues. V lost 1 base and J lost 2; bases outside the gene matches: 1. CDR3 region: CASSLGDRGTYEQYV. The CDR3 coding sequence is TGTGCCAGCAGCTTAGGGGACAGGGGGACCTACGAGCAGTACGTC.

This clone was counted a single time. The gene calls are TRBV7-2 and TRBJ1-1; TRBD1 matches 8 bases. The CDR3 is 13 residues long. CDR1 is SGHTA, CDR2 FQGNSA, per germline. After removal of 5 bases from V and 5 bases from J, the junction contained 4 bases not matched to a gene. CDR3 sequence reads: CASSRTGRTEAFF. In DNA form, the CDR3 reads TGTGCCAGCAGCAGGACAGGGAGGACTGAAGCTTTCTTT.

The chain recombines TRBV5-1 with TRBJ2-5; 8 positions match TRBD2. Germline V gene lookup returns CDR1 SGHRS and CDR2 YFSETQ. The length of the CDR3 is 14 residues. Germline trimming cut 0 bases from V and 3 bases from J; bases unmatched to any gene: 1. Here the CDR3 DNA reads TGCGCCAGCAGCTTGGGGCGGGGGGAAGAGACCCAGTACTTC. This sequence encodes CASSLGRGEETQYF.

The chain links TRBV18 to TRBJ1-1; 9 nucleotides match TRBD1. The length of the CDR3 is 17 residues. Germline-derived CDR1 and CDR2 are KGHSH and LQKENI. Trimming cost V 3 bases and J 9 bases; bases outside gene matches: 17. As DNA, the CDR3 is TGTGCCAGCTCACCTATGCCGGGACAGGGCCAAGGGTGGAAAGCTTTCTTT. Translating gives CASSPMPGQGQGWKAFF. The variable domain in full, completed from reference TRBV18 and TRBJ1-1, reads NAGVMQNPRHLVRRRGQEARLRCSPMKGHSHVYWYRQLPEEGLKFMVYLQKENIIDESGMPKERFSAEFPKEGPSILRIQQVVRGDSAAYFCASSPMPGQGQGWKAFFGQGTRLTVV.

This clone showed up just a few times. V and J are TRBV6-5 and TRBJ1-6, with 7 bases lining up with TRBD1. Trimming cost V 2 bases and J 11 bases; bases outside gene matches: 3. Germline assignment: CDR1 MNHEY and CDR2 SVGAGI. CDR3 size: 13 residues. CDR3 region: CASSYGQAAPLHF. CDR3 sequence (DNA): TGTGCCAGCAGTTACGGACAGGCGGCACCCCTCCACTTT.

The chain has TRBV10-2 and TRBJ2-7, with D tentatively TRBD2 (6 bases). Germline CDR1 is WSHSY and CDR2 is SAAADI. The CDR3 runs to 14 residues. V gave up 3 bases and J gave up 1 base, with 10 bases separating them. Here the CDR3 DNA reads TGCGCCAGCAGTGATAAGGGACTTTCCTACGAGCAGTACTTC. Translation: CASSDKGLSYEQYF.

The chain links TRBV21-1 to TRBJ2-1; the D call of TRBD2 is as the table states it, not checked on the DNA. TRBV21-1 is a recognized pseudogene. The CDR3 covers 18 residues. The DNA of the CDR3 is TGTGCCAGCAGCAGACTAGCGGGGGGGCCGGCCCTCTACAATGAGCAGTTCTTC. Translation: CASSRLAGGPALYNEQFF.

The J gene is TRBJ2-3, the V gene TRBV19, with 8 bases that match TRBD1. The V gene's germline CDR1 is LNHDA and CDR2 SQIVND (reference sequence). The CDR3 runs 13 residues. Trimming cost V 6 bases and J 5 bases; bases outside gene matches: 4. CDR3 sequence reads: CASSEQGEDTQYF. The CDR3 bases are TGTGCCAGTAGCGAACAGGGGGAAGATACGCAGTATTTT.

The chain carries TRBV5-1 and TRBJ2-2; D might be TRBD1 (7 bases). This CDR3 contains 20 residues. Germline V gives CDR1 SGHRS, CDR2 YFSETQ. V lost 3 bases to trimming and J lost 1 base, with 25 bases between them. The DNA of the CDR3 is TGCGCCAGCAGCTCGCGAAACCCGAGGTCAGGGGGACTGAACACCGGGGAGCTGTTTTTT. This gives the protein CASSSRNPRSGGLNTGELFF.

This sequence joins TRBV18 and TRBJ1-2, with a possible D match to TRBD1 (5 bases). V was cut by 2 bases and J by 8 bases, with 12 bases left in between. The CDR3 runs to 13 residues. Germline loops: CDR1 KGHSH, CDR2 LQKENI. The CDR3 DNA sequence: TGTGCCAGCTCACCAACAGGATTGTACGGCTACACCTTC. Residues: CASSPTGLYGYTF.

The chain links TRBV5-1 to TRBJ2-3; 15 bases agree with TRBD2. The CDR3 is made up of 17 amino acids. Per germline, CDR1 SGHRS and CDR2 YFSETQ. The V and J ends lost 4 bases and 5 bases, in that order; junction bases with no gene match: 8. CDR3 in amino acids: CASSGGLAGGPGDTQYF. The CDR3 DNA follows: TGCGCCAGCAGCGGCGGACTAGCGGGGGGGCCTGGAGATACGCAGTATTTT.

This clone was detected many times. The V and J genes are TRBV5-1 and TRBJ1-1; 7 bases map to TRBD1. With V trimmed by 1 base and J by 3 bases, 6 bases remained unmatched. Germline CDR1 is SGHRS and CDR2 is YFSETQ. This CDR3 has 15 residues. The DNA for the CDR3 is TGCGCCAGCAGCTTGAGGGTCCAGGGGGACACTGAAGCTTTCTTT. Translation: CASSLRVQGDTEAFF.

The CDR3 nucleotides are TGTGCCAGCAGATCGCCTCAGGGGTTTGATGGCTACACCTTC. Protein product: CASRSPQGFDGYTF. The chain combines TRBV19 with TRBJ1-2; maybe TRBD1 (6 bases). CDR1 LNHDA and CDR2 SQIVND come from the germline V gene (reference sequence). V shed 9 bases and J shed 6 bases, with 20 bases lying between them. The CDR3 is made up of 14 amino acids.

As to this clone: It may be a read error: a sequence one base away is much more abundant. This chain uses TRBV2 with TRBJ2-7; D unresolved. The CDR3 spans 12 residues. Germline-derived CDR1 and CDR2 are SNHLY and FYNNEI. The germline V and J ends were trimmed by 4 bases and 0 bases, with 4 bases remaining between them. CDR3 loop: CASSAYSYEQYF. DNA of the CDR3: TGTGCCAGCAGTGCTTACTCCTACGAGCAGTACTTC.

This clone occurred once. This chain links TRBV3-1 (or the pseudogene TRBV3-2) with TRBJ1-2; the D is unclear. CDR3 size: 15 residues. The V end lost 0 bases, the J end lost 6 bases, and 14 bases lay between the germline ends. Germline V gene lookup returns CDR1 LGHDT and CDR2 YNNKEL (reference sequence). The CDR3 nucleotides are TGTGCCAGCAGCCAAGACTTTTCTGGAGGGCATGGCTACACCTTC. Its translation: CASSQDFSGGHGYTF.